Described below is a single T cell receptor beta chain sequence and its context. Its antigen is currently unknown. Samples with a second dose at about 4 or about 12 weeks were pooled together. The source of the sample is a study of T cell responses to AZD1222 COVID-19 vaccine. The protocol was immunoSEQ multiplex PCR, while the TCRdb copy is restricted to in-frame clones and leaves out a portion. The sample contains 90,000 to 150,000 clones, around 90% of which appear only once. V was clipped by 10 bases and J by 5 bases; unmatched bases: 9. Per germline, CDR1 MNHEY and CDR2 SVGAGI. The CDR3 is 15 amino acids. The study's findings and limits: Repertoires in all cases were sampled only once the peak T cell response had passed.

The source of this sequence is an adult who received the AZD1222 COVID-19 vaccine. Material: peripheral blood, obtained 28 days after the second AZD1222 dose. The chain recombines TRBV6-5 with TRBJ2-5, with 14 bases matching TRBD2. CDR3 in DNA: TGTGCCACCAGGACTAGCGGGGGGCCGGGTGAGACCCAGTACTTC. Encoded protein: CATRTSGGPGETQYF.